The 12 T cell receptor beta chains presented below share a single source sample, sequenced in a study of blood T cell repertoires in COVID-19. The protocol was immunoSEQ multiplex PCR, while the TCRdb copy is restricted to in-frame clones and leaves out a portion. The table shows fewer than 250,000 clones, with approximately 85% occurring only once. The sequencing input was PBMCs or T cells enriched from blood (not recorded which). The receptors here all came from a woman aged 45-65 years with acute COVID-19.

The gene calls are TRBV3-1 (or the pseudogene TRBV3-2) and TRBJ2-7, with no clear D. This CDR3 has 13 residues. Germline CDR1 reads LGHDT; CDR2 reads YNNKEL (reference sequence). V lost 10 bases to trimming and J lost 0 bases, with 13 bases between them. CDR3 in amino acids: CATQDGSSYEQYF. The CDR3 coding sequence is TGTGCCACTCAGGATGGAAGCTCCTACGAGCAGTACTTC.

This clone was counted only a few times. V gene TRBV10-2 combines with J gene TRBJ2-2; D is ambiguous. Germline CDR1 is WSHSY and CDR2 is SAAADI. V lost 3 bases to trimming and J lost 1 base, with 9 bases between them. This CDR3 contains 15 residues. This CDR3 reads CASSERPGNTGELFF. The CDR3 DNA follows: TGCGCCAGCAGTGAACGGCCAGGGAACACCGGGGAGCTGTTTTTT.

This clone was counted many times. The J gene is TRBJ1-5, the V gene TRBV30, with D maybe TRBD1 (6 bases). V was shortened by 4 bases and J by 2 bases, with 21 bases between the two germline ends. CDR3 size: 17 residues. The V gene's germline CDR1 is GTSNPN and CDR2 SVGIG (reference sequence). The CDR3 loop is CAWTGADGYRGNQPQHF. CDR3 sequence (DNA): TGTGCCTGGACCGGGGCCGATGGTTACAGGGGCAATCAGCCCCAGCATTTT.

The gene calls are TRBV5-5 and TRBJ1-1; D gene unclear. The ends were cut back, 0 bases at V and 1 base at J, with 13 bases in the middle. CDR1 is SGHKS, CDR2 YYEKEE, per germline (reference sequence). The CDR3 is made up of 16 amino acids. CDR3 loop: CASSLVIQVGNTEAFF. CDR3 in DNA: TGTGCCAGCAGCTTGGTTATTCAGGTGGGGAACACTGAAGCTTTCTTT.

This chain uses TRBV6-2 or TRBV6-3 with TRBJ2-5; TRBD2 aligns across 7 bases. CDR3 length: 16 residues. Unmatched junction bases numbered 10, after V lost 4 bases and J lost 2 bases. Germline V lookup: CDR1 MNHEY, CDR2 SVGEGT. CDR3 bases: TGTGCCAGCAGTTCTCTCCAGCGGGGCGGTCAAGAGACCCAGTACTTC. Translation: CASSSLQRGGQETQYF.

A note on this clone: One base away lies a much larger clone, so this may be a sequencing read error. The rearrangement uses TRBV11-2 and TRBJ1-1, with D hard to call. This CDR3 contains 13 residues. CDR1 is SGHAT, CDR2 FQNNGV, per germline. V was trimmed by 0 bases and J by 2 bases, leaving 4 bases between them. The CDR3 protein is CASSLDSNTEAFF. CDR3 in DNA: TGTGCCAGCAGCTTAGACAGTAACACTGAAGCTTTCTTT.

The V gene is TRBV24-1, the J gene TRBJ2-7; D possibly corresponds to TRBD1 (6 bases). V shed 9 bases and J shed 7 bases, with 18 bases lying between them. The germline CDR1 and CDR2 sequences are KGHDR and SFDVKD. This CDR3 spans 13 amino acids. The CDR3 is CATRTEHRGEQYF. In DNA form, the CDR3 reads TGTGCCACCCGGACAGAACATAGGGGGGAGCAGTACTTC.

The rearrangement uses TRBV7-2 and TRBJ1-5; tentatively, D is TRBD1 (5 bases). The CDR3 runs to 17 residues. Trimming removed 5 bases from V and 3 bases from J, with 20 bases in between. Germline CDR1 is SGHTA and CDR2 is FQGNSA. CDR3 sequence (DNA): TGTGCCAGCAGCGCTTGGGACGGACTACTAATCAATCAGCCCCAGCATTTT. The encoded protein is CASSAWDGLLINQPQHF.

This chain links TRBV30 with TRBJ2-4; TRBD1 might be the D (5 bases). With 3 bases removed from V and 2 bases from J, the gap between germline ends came to 14 bases. CDR3 length: 15 amino acids. CDR1 and CDR2 (germline): GTSNPN, SVGIG (reference sequence). The CDR3 is CAWRAGSIPKNIQYF. The CDR3 DNA is TGTGCCTGGAGAGCAGGGTCCATCCCCAAAAACATTCAGTACTTC.

V usage is TRBV3-1 (or the pseudogene TRBV3-2) and J usage is TRBJ2-5; TRBD2 aligns across 14 bases. The CDR3 totals 16 residues. Germline assignment: CDR1 LGHDT and CDR2 YNNKEL (reference sequence). J gave up 5 bases and V 4 bases, and 6 bases lay outside the gene matches. CDR3 DNA sequence: TGTGCCAGCAGCCGGGGACTAGCGGGAGTATGGGAGACCCAGTACTTC. Protein product: CASSRGLAGVWETQYF.

The chain is built from TRBV27 and TRBJ2-7; D is unresolved. This CDR3 spans 13 amino acids. The V end was cut by 0 bases, the J end by 11 bases, with 14 bases between. CDR1 and CDR2 (germline): MNHEY, SMNVEV (reference sequence). CDR3 sequence (DNA): TGTGCCAGCAGTTTATCAGTCTCCGGGTTGAAGTACTTC. Translated, it gives CASSLSVSGLKYF.

The V and J genes are TRBV7-9 and TRBJ1-1; TRBD1 aligns across 7 bases. J lost 5 bases, V lost 0 bases, and 12 bases had no gene match. The CDR3 extends over 17 amino acids. CDR1 is SEHNR, CDR2 FQNEAQ, per germline (reference sequence). CDR3 residues: CASSLALGPGTETEAFF. The CDR3 nucleotides read TGTGCCAGCAGCTTAGCGCTGGGGCCCGGGACAGAGACTGAAGCTTTCTTT.